Detailed here is one T cell receptor (beta chain). Its antigen is undetermined. In germline, CDR1 is SGHRS, CDR2 YFSETQ. This CDR3 spans 16 amino acids. Trimming left V 4 bases short and J 5 bases short, with 18 bases between. This record comes from a study of T cell responses to AZD1222 COVID-19 vaccine. Study details: The study pooled second doses at about 4 or about 12 weeks.

Findings of the study overall: Once two AZD1222 doses were given, Spike-specific TCR breadth and depth went up. Only after the peak T cell response were repertoires sampled.

The repertoire was sequenced with immunoSEQ multiplex PCR; TCRdb's copy has only in-frame clones and lacks some. The data hold roughly 120,000 clones, with roughly 93% observed a single time. This clonotype was obtained from an adult in good health. The specimen comprised peripheral blood, sampled on day 0 of AZD1222 vaccination. The V call is TRBV5-1, the J call TRBJ1-4, with D maybe TRBD1 (5 bases). For the CDR3, the DNA is TGCGCCAGCAGCAGTGGGCATAGACAGCCGAATGAAAAACTGTTTTTT. It codes for CASSSGHRQPNEKLFF.